This TCR beta chain was found in a study of blood T cells in healthy people across ages. Findings and caveats of the study: Significant beta diversity loss was already apparent by age approximately 38, declining roughly linearly.

Notes on this clonotype: Antigen specificity is unknown. Just one base apart from a much larger clone, this may be a read error.

Together with a sample-barcoded 5' primer, a J-beta primer mix was included in a second PCR lasting about 6 to 11 cycles. The template-switch adaptor was a 5' adaptor with 12 random nucleotides. It tagged each cDNA molecule. TCRdb re-called the 5' RACE reads with MiXCR, one entry per CDR3 protein. The data contain 1.6 million or so distinct CDR3 sequences, roughly 30% of them singletons. This receptor was obtained from a woman aged 25 to 45 in good health. Input material: blood.

The CDR3 loop reads CGGGSEETQYF. The CDR3 coding sequence is TGCGGCGGGGGGAGTGAAGAGACCCAGTACTTC. The chain combines TRBV29-1 with TRBJ2-5; TRBD2 agrees at 8 bases. Germline CDR1 is SQVTM and CDR2 is ANQGSEA. The CDR3 covers 11 residues.